This T cell receptor (beta chain) was identified during a study of shared clonotypes between healthy human individuals. Profiling relied on immunoSEQ multiplex PCR, and the TCRdb table lists in-frame clones only, not all of them. This table has fewer than 400,000 clones, 74% appearing once. Germline loops: CDR1 GTSNPN, CDR2 SVGIG (reference sequence). The CDR3 is made up of 15 amino acids. The V and J ends lost 5 bases and 12 bases, in that order; junction bases with no gene match: 18. This clonotype was obtained from a man aged 25-45 years in good health. The chain recombines TRBV30 with TRBJ2-1; TRBD2 matches at 8 bases. The sample was memory CD4+ T cells sorted from blood. Subset described: CD45RA-negative fraction. CDR3 residues: CAWVYIRTSTYRQFF. The DNA of the CDR3 is TGTGCCTGGGTGTATATCAGGACTAGCACTTATAGGCAGTTCTTC.